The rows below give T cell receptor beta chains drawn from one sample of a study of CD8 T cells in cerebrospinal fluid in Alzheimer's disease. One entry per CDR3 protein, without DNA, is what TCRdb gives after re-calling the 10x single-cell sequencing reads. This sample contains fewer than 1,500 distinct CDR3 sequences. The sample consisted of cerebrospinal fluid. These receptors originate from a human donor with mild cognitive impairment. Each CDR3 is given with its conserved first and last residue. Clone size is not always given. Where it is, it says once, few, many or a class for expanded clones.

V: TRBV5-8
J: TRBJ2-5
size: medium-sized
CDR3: CASSFAEETQYF

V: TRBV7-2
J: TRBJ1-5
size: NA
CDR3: CASSQFRDGSQPQHF

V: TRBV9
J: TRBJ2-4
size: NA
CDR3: CASGTEGENIQYF

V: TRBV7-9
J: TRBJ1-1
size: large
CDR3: CASSEGQGLNTEAFF

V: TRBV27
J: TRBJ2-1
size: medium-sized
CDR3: CASSDPGQGSNEQFF

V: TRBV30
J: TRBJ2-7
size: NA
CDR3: CAWSEFGRGQYF

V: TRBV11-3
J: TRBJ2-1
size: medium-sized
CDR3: CASSPRGAHEQFF

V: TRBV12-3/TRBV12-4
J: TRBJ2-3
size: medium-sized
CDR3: CASRLGRDLYTDTQYF

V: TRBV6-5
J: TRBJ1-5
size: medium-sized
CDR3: CATSGGQPQHF

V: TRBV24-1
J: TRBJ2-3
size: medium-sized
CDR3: CATSVGRGLDTDTQYF

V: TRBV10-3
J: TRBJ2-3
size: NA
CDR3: CAISDVLDPADTQYF

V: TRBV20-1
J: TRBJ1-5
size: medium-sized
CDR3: CSVSRDRVQPQHF

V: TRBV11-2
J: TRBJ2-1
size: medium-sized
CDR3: CASSLEGLSKFF

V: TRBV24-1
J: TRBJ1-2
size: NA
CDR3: CATSDLTPGGYTF

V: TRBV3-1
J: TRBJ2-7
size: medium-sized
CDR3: CASSPLAGGSSYEQYF

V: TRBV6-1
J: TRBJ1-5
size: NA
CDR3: CASSEKRTGGYQPQHF

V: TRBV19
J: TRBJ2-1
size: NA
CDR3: CASSTGLVNEQFF

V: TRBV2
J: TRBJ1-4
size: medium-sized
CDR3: CASSYATNEKLFF

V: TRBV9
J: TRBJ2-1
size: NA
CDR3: CASSQLGAQYNEQFF

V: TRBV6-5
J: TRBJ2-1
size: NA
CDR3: CASSYSEAHAYNEQFF

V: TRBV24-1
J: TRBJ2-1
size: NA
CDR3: CATSGGGGISYNEQFF

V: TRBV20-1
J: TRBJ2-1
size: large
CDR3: CSARGPYSGTRNEQFF

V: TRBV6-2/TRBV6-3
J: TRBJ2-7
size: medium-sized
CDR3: CASSYGTETYEQYF

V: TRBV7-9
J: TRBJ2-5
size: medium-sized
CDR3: CASSLAYETQYF

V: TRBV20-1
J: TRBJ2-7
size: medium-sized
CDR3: CSAREGGFGEQYF

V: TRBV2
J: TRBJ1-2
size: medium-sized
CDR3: CASSVKGNYGYTF

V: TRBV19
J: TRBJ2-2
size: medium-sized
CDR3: CASSILTGGHRELFF

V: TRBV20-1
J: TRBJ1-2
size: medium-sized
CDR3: CSGQENYGYTF

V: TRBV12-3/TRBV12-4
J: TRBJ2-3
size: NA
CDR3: CASSPALIAGTDTQYF

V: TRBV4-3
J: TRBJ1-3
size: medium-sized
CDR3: CASSQDTVTSGNTIYF

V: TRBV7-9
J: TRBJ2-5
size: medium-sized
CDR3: CASSLEGTGMRETQYF

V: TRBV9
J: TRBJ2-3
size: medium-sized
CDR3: CASSAGPTDTQYF

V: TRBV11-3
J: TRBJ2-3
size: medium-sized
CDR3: CASSFGTPPDTQYF

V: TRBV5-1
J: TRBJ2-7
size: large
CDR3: CASSLGDSRRYEQYF

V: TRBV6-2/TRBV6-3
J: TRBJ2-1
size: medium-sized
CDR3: CASSYSVLDYSYNEQFF

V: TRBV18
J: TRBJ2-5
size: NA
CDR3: CASSPAGVGGIQETQYF

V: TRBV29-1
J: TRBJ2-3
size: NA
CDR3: CSVESGALTDTQYF

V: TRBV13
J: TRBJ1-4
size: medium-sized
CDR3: CASSRRAAVEKLFF

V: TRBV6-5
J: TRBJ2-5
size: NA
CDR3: CASSYAGGSRETQYF

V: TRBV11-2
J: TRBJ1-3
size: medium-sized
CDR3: CASSFGGLGPGNTIYF

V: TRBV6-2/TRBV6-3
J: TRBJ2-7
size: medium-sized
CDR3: CASSSIGTAISYEQYF

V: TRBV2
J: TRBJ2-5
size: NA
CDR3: CASTQPGGQRETQYF

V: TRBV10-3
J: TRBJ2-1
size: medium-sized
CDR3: CAIRGTEEGNEQFF

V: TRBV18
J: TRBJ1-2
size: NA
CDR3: CASSLQQGTGGYTF

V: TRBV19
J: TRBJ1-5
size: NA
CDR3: CASSWGFSNQPQHF

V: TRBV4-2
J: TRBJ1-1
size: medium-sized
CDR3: CASSQARRSEAFF